Following are 27 T cell receptor beta chains from one sample sequenced in a study of response to subunit inactivated influenza vaccine. One entry per CDR3 protein, called by TCRdb with MiXCR from the RT-PCR reads. The sample lists around 710,000 distinct CDR3 sequences; about 14% were seen once. Here the sequenced sample was PBMCs from blood, taken less than 15 days before vaccination. Source of these receptors: a middle-aged man who received an inactivated influenza vaccine.

The chain couples TRBV15 to TRBJ2-1, with 11 positions matching TRBD2. The CDR3 extends over 15 amino acids. The germline V gene encodes CDR1 LNHNV and CDR2 YYDKDF (reference sequence). V gave up 3 bases and J gave up 4 bases; unmatched junction bases: 2. CDR3 DNA sequence: TGTGCCACCAGCAGCCGACTAGCGGGGTACAATGAGCAGTTCTTC. It codes for CATSSRLAGYNEQFF.

V usage is TRBV12-3 or TRBV12-4 and J usage is TRBJ2-1; D not resolved. The V end was cut by 7 bases, the J end by 1 base, with 11 bases between. The CDR3 consists of 14 residues. The CDR3 region is CASTVLRSYNEQFF. CDR3 coding DNA: TGTGCCAGCACCGTGCTCAGGTCCTACAATGAGCAGTTCTTC.

The chain is built from TRBV10-3 and TRBJ2-5; TRBD1 aligns across 7 bases. V was clipped by 2 bases and J by 4 bases; unmatched bases: 13. The CDR3 is made up of 17 amino acids. CDR1 is ENHRY and CDR2 is SYGVKD in the germline V gene. CDR3 loop: CAISETPPTGNGETQYF. The CDR3 DNA sequence: TGTGCCATCAGTGAGACACCCCCGACAGGGAACGGAGAGACCCAGTACTTC.

This clonotype has just a few counts. This chain uses TRBV18 with TRBJ2-5, with TRBD2 matching 12 bases. Germline lookup yields CDR1 KGHSH and CDR2 LQKENI. The junction had 8 bases not matched to a gene; V was cut back by 2 bases and J by 1 base. The CDR3 is 18 amino acids. This CDR3 reads CASSPTPGLAGLQETQYF. Written as DNA, the CDR3 is TGTGCCAGCTCACCAACCCCTGGACTAGCGGGGCTCCAAGAGACCCAGTACTTC.

DNA of the CDR3: TGTGCCAGCAGTGCGTACGGGGCAGAAGGCAATCAGCCCCAGCATTTT. It translates to CASSAYGAEGNQPQHF. V gene TRBV2 combines with J gene TRBJ1-5; perhaps TRBD1 as D (5 bases). Germline CDR1 SNHLY, CDR2 FYNNEI. This CDR3 has 16 amino acids. The ends were cut back, 4 bases at V and 2 bases at J, with 15 bases in the middle.

This clonotype was recorded a few times. This sequence joins TRBV12-3 or TRBV12-4 and TRBJ2-5; D might be TRBD1 or TRBD2, each matching 6 bases. The V and J ends lost 6 bases and 9 bases respectively, with 26 bases between them. The CDR3 totals 16 residues. CDR3 sequence: CASSFYGGGMPRAQYF. In DNA form, the CDR3 reads TGTGCCAGCAGCTTTTACGGGGGCGGTATGCCTCGGGCCCAGTACTTC.

This chain uses TRBV5-6 with TRBJ2-7; a weak D match, TRBD1 (5 bases). The length of the CDR3 is 14 residues. Germline CDR1 and CDR2: SGHDT and YYEEEE. Trimming removed 4 bases from V and 2 bases from J, with 13 bases in between. In nucleotides, the CDR3 is TGTGCCAGCAGCCAGGTGGACACAACCTACGAGCAGTACTTC. This sequence encodes CASSQVDTTYEQYF.

The chain combines TRBV6-5 with TRBJ2-3; possible D gene TRBD1, 6 bases. The germline V gene has CDR1 MNHEY and CDR2 SVGAGI. This CDR3 contains 14 residues. V was shortened by 4 bases and J by 2 bases, with 10 bases between the two germline ends. The CDR3 coding sequence is TGTGCCAGCAGTTCCTGGACAGCCACAGATACGCAGTATTTT. Translating it yields CASSSWTATDTQYF.

This clonotype was detected a few times. The rearrangement joins TRBV2 to TRBJ2-2; 8 positions agree with TRBD1. After removal of 8 bases from V and 5 bases from J, the junction contained 10 bases not matched to a gene. Germline V gene sequence: CDR1 SNHLY, CDR2 FYNNEI. The CDR3 contains 15 residues. In nucleotides, the CDR3 is TGTGCCAGCCAGACCGGACAGGGTAGGACCGGGGAGCTGTTTTTT. It encodes CASQTGQGRTGELFF.

This clonotype was recorded many times. This rearrangement joins TRBV4-2 to TRBJ2-3; 7 nucleotides line up with TRBD2. This CDR3 is 16 amino acids long. Germline CDR1 LGHNA, CDR2 YNFKEQ. The J segment lost 0 bases and the V segment lost 2 bases, leaving 5 bases of the junction unmatched. DNA of the CDR3: TGTGCCAGCAGCCAAACGCGGGAGTATAGCACAGATACGCAGTATTTT. This codes for CASSQTREYSTDTQYF.

The V call is TRBV28, the J call TRBJ1-1, with 7 positions matching TRBD1. Germline V gene lookup returns CDR1 MDHEN and CDR2 SYDVKM. The J segment lost 11 bases and the V segment lost 6 bases, leaving 12 bases of the junction unmatched. This CDR3 is built from 13 residues. CDR3 DNA sequence: TGTGCCAGCAGCACCCCAGGGGGAATTTTCGCTTTCTTT. Translated, it gives CASSTPGGIFAFF.

This clonotype has at least ten counts. The gene calls are TRBV5-8 and TRBJ1-2; D gene uncertain. This CDR3 is built from 14 residues. CDR1 is SGHTS and CDR2 is YDEGEE in the germline V gene. V was pared by 3 bases and J by 3 bases, with 12 bases between. CDR3 nucleotides: TGTGCCAGCAGCTCTTGGGATGTGGACTATGGCTACACCTTC. Protein sequence: CASSSWDVDYGYTF.

The V gene is TRBV7-2, the J gene TRBJ2-1; a possible D gene is TRBD1 (5 bases). Germline-derived CDR1 and CDR2 are SGHTA and FQGNSA. V lost 1 base, J lost 2 bases, and 9 bases lay in between. The CDR3 has 15 amino acids. CDR3 loop: CASSLVAGTYNEQFF. CDR3 sequence (DNA): TGTGCCAGCAGCTTAGTGGCAGGGACCTACAATGAGCAGTTCTTC.

This clonotype was observed a handful of times. The chain employs TRBV7-9 and TRBJ1-2, with D tentatively TRBD1 (5 bases). This CDR3 has 15 residues. Germline V gives CDR1 SEHNR, CDR2 FQNEAQ (reference sequence). Trimming removed 5 bases from V and 6 bases from J, with 19 bases in between. In DNA, the CDR3 is TGTGCCAGCAGCCCTGAACCATTAAAAGGGGATGGCTACACCTTC. Protein sequence: CASSPEPLKGDGYTF.

V and J are TRBV4-2 and TRBJ2-7, with D tentatively TRBD1 (5 bases). Trimming stripped 6 bases from V and 6 bases from J, with 18 bases between. Germline V gene sequence: CDR1 LGHNA, CDR2 YNFKEQ. This CDR3 has 14 amino acids. CDR3 sequence: CASSPLLTALEQYF. Here the CDR3 DNA reads TGTGCCAGCAGTCCCCTTCTGACAGCCCTCGAGCAGTACTTC.

This clonotype was counted only a few times. This rearrangement joins TRBV20-1 to TRBJ2-7; TRBD2 agrees at 10 bases. The CDR3 runs 13 residues. The V segment lost 7 bases and the J segment 0 bases; nucleotides outside the gene matches: 3. In germline, CDR1 is DFQATT, CDR2 SNEGSKA (reference sequence). The CDR3 region has the DNA TGCAGTGGACTAGCGGGTGTCTCCTACGAGCAGTACTTC. This codes for CSGLAGVSYEQYF.

In its sample, this clonotype was seen a few times. The chain links TRBV20-1 to TRBJ2-1; 8 positions match TRBD1. The CDR3 is made up of 14 amino acids. Germline assignment: CDR1 DFQATT and CDR2 SNEGSKA (reference sequence). J lost 7 bases, V lost 1 base, and 6 bases had no gene match. The CDR3 reads CSARARGLENEQFF. The CDR3 nucleotides are TGCAGTGCTAGAGCCAGGGGGCTGGAGAATGAGCAGTTCTTC.

The chain couples TRBV4-3 to TRBJ2-1; a weak D match, TRBD2 (5 bases). Per the germline V gene, CDR1 is LGHNA and CDR2 is YSLEER. The V end was cut by 0 bases, the J end by 8 bases, with 11 bases between. CDR3 length: 14 residues. The CDR3 DNA is TGCGCCAGCAGCCAAGACCATGCGGGCGATGAGCAGTTCTTC. It specifies CASSQDHAGDEQFF.

The chain links TRBV12-3 or TRBV12-4 to TRBJ2-5; D is unclear. The V and J ends lost 4 bases and 4 bases respectively, with 7 bases between them. The length of the CDR3 is 12 residues. This CDR3 is CASSSPGETQYF. The CDR3 region has the DNA TGTGCCAGCAGTTCGCCAGGAGAGACCCAGTACTTC.

This chain uses TRBV25-1 with TRBJ2-2; the D gene could be TRBD1 or TRBD2 (5 bases each). Between the trimmed V and J ends, which lost 10 bases and 0 bases, there was a span of 12 bases. This CDR3 spans 14 amino acids. In germline, CDR1 is MGHDK, CDR2 SYGVNS. The CDR3 sequence: CATGTLANTGELFF. DNA of the CDR3: TGTGCCACTGGGACGCTAGCGAACACCGGGGAGCTGTTTTTT.

The chain joins TRBV6-6 to TRBJ2-3; D is uncertain. Germline CDR1 is MNHNY and CDR2 is SVGAGI (reference sequence). The V gene lost 6 bases and the J gene lost 7 bases, with 11 bases spanning the gap. The CDR3 runs 12 residues. The CDR3 nucleotides are TGTGCCAGCAGCCAAACACCTAATACGCAGTATTTT. Amino acid sequence: CASSQTPNTQYF.

The sample holds a few counts of this clonotype. The chain recombines TRBV27 with TRBJ1-2, with D possibly TRBD1 on 6 matching bases. The CDR3 has 16 residues. CDR1 is MNHEY, CDR2 SMNVEV, per germline (reference sequence). V lost 5 bases to trimming and J lost 2 bases, with 18 bases between them. The CDR3 sequence: CASSLRWTATNYGYTF. The CDR3 nucleotides read TGTGCCAGCAGTCTACGATGGACAGCCACCAACTATGGCTACACCTTC.

The gene calls are TRBV24-1 and TRBJ2-2; perhaps TRBD2 as D (6 bases). The CDR3 covers 14 residues. Trimming pared 7 bases from V and 5 bases from J, leaving 13 bases between. Germline CDR1 KGHDR, CDR2 SFDVKD. The CDR3 DNA reads TGTGCCACCAGCGAGGGAGGTATTACCGGGGAGCTGTTTTTT. It specifies CATSEGGITGELFF.

The chain employs TRBV20-1 and TRBJ2-7; D remains ambiguous. The V gene's germline CDR1 is DFQATT and CDR2 SNEGSKA (reference sequence). Trimming removed 5 bases from V and 5 bases from J, with 19 bases in between. This CDR3 comprises 14 residues. This CDR3 reads CSAQIRAWDDEQYF. Here the CDR3 DNA reads TGCAGTGCTCAAATTCGTGCCTGGGATGACGAGCAGTACTTC.

The genes are TRBV9 and TRBJ2-2, with 10 bases aligning to TRBD2. Trimming at V came to 0 bases and at J to 3 bases, leaving 5 bases not matched to a gene. Germline V lookup: CDR1 SGDLS, CDR2 YYNGEE. The CDR3 loop spans 17 amino acids. The CDR3 sequence is CASSVDQAGGHTGELFF. The CDR3 DNA follows: TGTGCCAGCAGCGTAGATCAAGCGGGAGGGCACACCGGGGAGCTGTTTTTT.

This clonotype was counted a few times. The chain joins TRBV5-5 to TRBJ2-4, with D possibly matching TRBD1 (5 bases). CDR3 size: 14 residues. The V and J ends lost 0 bases and 3 bases respectively, with 7 bases between them. Germline values: CDR1 SGHKS, CDR2 YYEKEE (reference sequence). CDR3 bases: TGTGCCAGCAGCTTGGACCAGGGCAAAAACATTCAGTACTTC. This translates into CASSLDQGKNIQYF.

There are a few counts of this clonotype. This sequence joins TRBV7-2 and TRBJ1-2; D remains ambiguous. From germline, CDR1 is SGHTA and CDR2 FQGNSA. V shed 6 bases and J shed 6 bases, with 20 bases lying between them. The CDR3 length is 15 residues. The CDR3 nucleotides read TGTGCCAGCAGTTCCAGGAGGACGGTTTTGGATGGCTACACCTTC. Protein: CASSSRRTVLDGYTF.